This TCR beta chain was captured by sequencing in a study of blood T cells in healthy people across ages. Study-level findings and limits: Roughly linearly, TCR beta diversity per million T cells fell as age increased.

CDR3 length: 18 amino acids. Primed by a sample-barcoded 5' primer and a J-beta primer mix, a second PCR proceeded for about 7 to 11 cycles. One entry per CDR3 protein results from TCRdb running MiXCR on the 5' RACE reads. The table lists over 1,500,000 distinct CDR3 sequences, about 50% of them singletons, with more than 2% in the top ten. In this sample, this clonotype turned up a few times. Its antigen is still unknown. Material for sequencing was blood. This receptor was obtained from a woman in her thirties or forties in good health. J is TRBJ2-4 and V is TRBV21-1; the table calls TRBD2, which could not be checked here. TRBV21-1 is labeled a pseudogene. The CDR3 coding sequence is TGTGCCAGCAGCCCGCCCCCCCCTAGCGGGGGACGTCAAAACATTCAGTACTTC. Protein sequence: CASSPPPPSGGRQNIQYF.